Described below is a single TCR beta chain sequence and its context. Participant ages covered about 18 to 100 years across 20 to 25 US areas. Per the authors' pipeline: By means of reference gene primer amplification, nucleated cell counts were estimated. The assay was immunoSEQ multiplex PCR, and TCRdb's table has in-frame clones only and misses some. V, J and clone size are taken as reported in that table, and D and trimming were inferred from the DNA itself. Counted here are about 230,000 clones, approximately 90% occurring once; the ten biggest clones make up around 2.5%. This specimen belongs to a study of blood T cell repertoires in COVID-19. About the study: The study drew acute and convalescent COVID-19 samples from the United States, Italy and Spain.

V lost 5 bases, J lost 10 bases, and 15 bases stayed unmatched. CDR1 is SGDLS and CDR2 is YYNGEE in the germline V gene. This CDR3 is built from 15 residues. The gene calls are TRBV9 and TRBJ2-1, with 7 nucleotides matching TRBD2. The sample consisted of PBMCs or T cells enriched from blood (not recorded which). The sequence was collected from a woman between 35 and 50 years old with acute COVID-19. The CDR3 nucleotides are TGTGCCAGCAGTGCCCGGGCGGCGGGAGTGGGGGAGCAGTTCTTC. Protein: CASSARAAGVGEQFF.